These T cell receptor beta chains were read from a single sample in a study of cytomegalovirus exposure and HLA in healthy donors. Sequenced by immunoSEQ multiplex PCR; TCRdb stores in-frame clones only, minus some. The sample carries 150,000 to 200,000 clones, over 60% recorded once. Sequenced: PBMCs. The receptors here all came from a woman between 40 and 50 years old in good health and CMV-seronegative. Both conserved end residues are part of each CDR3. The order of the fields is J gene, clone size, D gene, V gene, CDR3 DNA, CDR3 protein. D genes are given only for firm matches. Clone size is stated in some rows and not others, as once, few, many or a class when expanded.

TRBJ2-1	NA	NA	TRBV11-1	TGTGCCAGCAGCTTAGGGTCTAGCCGGTACAATGAGCAGTTCTTC	CASSLGSSRYNEQFF
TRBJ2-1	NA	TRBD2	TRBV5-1	TGCGCCTCTCAAACAACTAGCGGGGCTCTGGAGCAGTTCTTC	CASQTTSGALEQFF
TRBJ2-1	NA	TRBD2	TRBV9	TGTGCCAGCAGCGTAGCTACTAGCGGGAGTCTTCGGGAGCAGTTCTTC	CASSVATSGSLREQFF
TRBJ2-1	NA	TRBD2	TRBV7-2	TGTGCCAGCAGCTTTATAGCGGGGCATGAGCAGTTCTTC	CASSFIAGHEQFF
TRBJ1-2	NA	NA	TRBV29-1	TGCAGCGTTGGACAGCTCTATGGCTACACCTTC	CSVGQLYGYTF
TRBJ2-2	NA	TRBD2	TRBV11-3	TGTGCCAGCAGCTTGGACGGGAGGTCGTACACCGGGGAGCTGTTTTTT	CASSLDGRSYTGELFF
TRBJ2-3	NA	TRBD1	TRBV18	TGTGCCAGCTCACCAACAGGGGACGCAGATACGCAGTATTTT	CASSPTGDADTQYF
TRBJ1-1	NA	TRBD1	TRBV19	TGTGCCAGTAGTTCGACAGGGGACACTGAAGCTTTCTTT	CASSSTGDTEAFF
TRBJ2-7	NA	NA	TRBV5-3	TGTGCCAGAAGCTCTTCGCGCGGAGCCTACGAGCAGTACTTC	CARSSSRGAYEQYF
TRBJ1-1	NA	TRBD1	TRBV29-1	TGCAGCGTAGGGGGGACAGGGGGCGCGATTACTGAAGCTTTCTTT	CSVGGTGGAITEAFF
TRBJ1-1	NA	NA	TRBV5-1	TGCGCCAGCAGTGCAGGGTTCGGCACTGAAGCTTTCTTT	CASSAGFGTEAFF
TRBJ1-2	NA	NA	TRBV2	TGTGCCAGCAGTGAGACTACAGGGGGCTACACCTTC	CASSETTGGYTF
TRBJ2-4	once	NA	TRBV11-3	TGTGCCAGCAGCCCCCGGGTGGGCAAAAACATTCAGTACTTC	CASSPRVGKNIQYF
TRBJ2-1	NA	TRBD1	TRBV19	TGTGCCAGTAGTATGACAGGGGTCAATGAGCAGTTCTTC	CASSMTGVNEQFF
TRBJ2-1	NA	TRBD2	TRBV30	TGTGCCTGGAAGCGGGAGAGTTCCTACAATGAGCAGTTCTTC	CAWKRESSYNEQFF
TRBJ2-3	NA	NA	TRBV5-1	TGCGCCAGCAGCTTGGAGGGAGGCGGCACAGATACGCAGTATTTT	CASSLEGGGTDTQYF
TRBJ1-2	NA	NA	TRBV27	TGTGCCAGCAGTCGAGGGTCGTCCTTGGTCTATGGCTACACCTTC	CASSRGSSLVYGYTF
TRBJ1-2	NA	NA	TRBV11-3	TGTGCCAGCAGCTCCCAAAGTCGGGATTTCTATGGCTACACCTTC	CASSSQSRDFYGYTF
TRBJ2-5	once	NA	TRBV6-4	TGTGCCAGCAGTGCCTCTAGAGAAGAGACCCAGTACTTC	CASSASREETQYF
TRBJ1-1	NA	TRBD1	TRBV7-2	TGTGCCAGCAGCTTCCAGGGGGCTCGGAACACTGAAGCTTTCTTT	CASSFQGARNTEAFF
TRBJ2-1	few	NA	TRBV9	TGTGCCAGCAGCGTAGACCCGGGAACGTACTACAATGAGCAGTTCTTC	CASSVDPGTYYNEQFF
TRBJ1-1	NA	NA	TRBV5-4	TGTGCCAGCAGCTTGGCAGCGGGGACTATGAACACTGAAGCTTTCTTT	CASSLAAGTMNTEAFF
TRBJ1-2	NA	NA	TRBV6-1	TGTGCCAGCAGTACAGGGATCTATGGCTACACCTTC	CASSTGIYGYTF
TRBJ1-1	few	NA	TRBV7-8	TGTGCCAGCAGCACCGACAGATGGTTGAACACTGAAGCTTTCTTT	CASSTDRWLNTEAFF
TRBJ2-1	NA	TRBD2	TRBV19	TGTGCCAGTAGCCCGGGACTAGCGGGGTTCAATGAGCAGTTCTTC	CASSPGLAGFNEQFF
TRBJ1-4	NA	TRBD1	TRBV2	TGTGCCAGCAGTAACCGACAGGGCGAAAAACTGTTTTTT	CASSNRQGEKLFF
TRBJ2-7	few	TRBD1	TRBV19	TGTGCCAGTAGTGGGGGACAGGGCCGATACGAGCAGTACTTC	CASSGGQGRYEQYF
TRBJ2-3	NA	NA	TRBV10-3	TGTGCCATCAGTCAGGGTAGTTCAGATACGCAGTATTTT	CAISQGSSDTQYF
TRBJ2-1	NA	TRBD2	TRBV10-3	TGTGCCATCAAATCACCGACTAGCGCCTACAATGAGCAGTTCTTC	CAIKSPTSAYNEQFF
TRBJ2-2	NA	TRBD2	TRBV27	TGTGCCAGCAGTTATCTAGCGGGAGGTGGCACCGGGGAGCTGTTTTTT	CASSYLAGGGTGELFF
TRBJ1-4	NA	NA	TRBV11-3	TGTGCCAGCAGCAAAGGGGGGGCGCGAGTTGAAAAACTGTTTTTT	CASSKGGARVEKLFF
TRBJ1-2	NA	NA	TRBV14	TGTGCCAGCAGCCAACTCAGACTGAGCTATGGCTACACCTTC	CASSQLRLSYGYTF
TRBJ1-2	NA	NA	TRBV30	TGTGCCTGTCGAACGAAGGGGTACGCCTATGGCTACACCTTC	CACRTKGYAYGYTF
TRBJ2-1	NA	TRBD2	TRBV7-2	TGTGCCAGCAGCCCGGAGCGACTAGCTAGTGCCAATGAGCAGTTCTTC	CASSPERLASANEQFF
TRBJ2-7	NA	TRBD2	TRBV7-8	TGTGCCAGCAGCTTGGCTAGCGGGAGGGCTTTCGAGCAGTACTTC	CASSLASGRAFEQYF
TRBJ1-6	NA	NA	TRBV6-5	TGTGCCAGCAGTTCGGGACAAACAAGACCCCTCCACTTT	CASSSGQTRPLHF
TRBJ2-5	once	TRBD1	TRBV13	TGTGCCAGCAGCGTGACAGGGCCGGAAGAGACCCAGTACTTC	CASSVTGPEETQYF
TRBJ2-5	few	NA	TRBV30	TGTGCCTGGTCGCTGTCCCGGGAGACCCAGTACTTC	CAWSLSRETQYF
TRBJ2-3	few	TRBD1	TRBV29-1	TGCAGCGTTAGACAGGGGAGTGGCACAGATACGCAGTATTTT	CSVRQGSGTDTQYF
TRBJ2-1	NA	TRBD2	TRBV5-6	TGTGCCAGCAGCTTCAGCGGGGGGCCCTACAATGAGCAGTTCTTC	CASSFSGGPYNEQFF
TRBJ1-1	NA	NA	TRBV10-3	TGTGCCACCTACCTCGAGGTGGGCACTGAAGCTTTCTTT	CATYLEVGTEAFF